Here is one TCR beta chain with its context. The source of the sample is a study of shared clonotypes between healthy human individuals. Every one of the donors was a Caucasian adult that lived in Nashville, Tennessee. In the study's own analysis: ImmunoSEQ only sent back junction sequences with no quality scores, so filtering was done differently. Data came from immunoSEQ multiplex PCR; TCRdb stores just in-frame clones and leaves some out. The V and J calls and clone size come from that table; D and trimming were worked out from the DNA. The sample includes over a million clones, more than 60% seen only once; the top ten take roughly 1.5%. CDR1 is SGDLS and CDR2 is YYNGEE in the germline V gene. This CDR3 has 14 residues. After removal of 0 bases from V and 1 base from J, the junction contained 1 base not matched to a gene.

Sample: memory CD4+ T cells sorted from blood. This sample's subset: CD45RA-negative fraction. The chain is built from TRBV9 and TRBJ2-7, with 7 bases fitting TRBD1. This sequence was found in a young man in good health. The DNA for the CDR3 is TGTGCCAGCAGCGTAGGGGACAGATCCTACGAGCAGTACTTC. Protein: CASSVGDRSYEQYF.